The clone carrying this T cell receptor beta chain was seen ten or more times. What it binds is unknown. Germline V gene data show CDR1 as MNHNS and CDR2 as SASEGT. The CDR3 length is 15 residues. J lost 4 bases, V lost 5 bases, and 4 bases had no gene match. Separate from the 666-subject first cohort, the roughly 120-subject validation cohort was the one that the donors belonged to. This sample is part of a study of cytomegalovirus exposure and HLA in healthy donors. Study results and limitations: In the 95 to 150 validation repertoires, a later analysis found that first-cohort TCR clusters tended to co-occur. Roughly 170 TCR beta chains were listed as cytomegalovirus-associated.

Produced via immunoSEQ multiplex PCR; TCRdb's table is partial and in-frame only. The sample lists about 140,000 clones; around 85% were seen once. This chain connects TRBV6-1 to TRBJ2-3; TRBD2 matches at 12 bases. The sequence came from a young man in good health and CMV-seronegative. Specimen: PBMCs. CDR3 amino acids: CASSSTSGSPDTQYF. As DNA, the CDR3 is TGTGCCAGCAGTTCGACTAGCGGGAGCCCAGATACGCAGTATTTT.